This T cell receptor (beta chain) was documented in a study of cytomegalovirus exposure and HLA in healthy donors. About the study: Later, an analysis reported that the approximately 120 validation repertoires had used the same platform as the roughly 660 first-cohort repertoires. Overall study findings and caveats: Overall, about 160 TCR beta chains were annotated as cytomegalovirus-associated. There were three CMV-associated chains whose specificity for CMV antigens was confirmed in vitro.

Comments on this clone: The antigen is undetermined.

Clones were read by immunoSEQ multiplex PCR, and TCRdb kept only the in-frame ones, dropping some. Of 200,000 to 250,000 clones in the sample, roughly 85% were seen once. Trimming took 3 bases from V and 4 from J, leaving 9 bases between them. Germline V gene data show CDR1 as MDHEN and CDR2 as SYDVKM. The CDR3 totals 13 residues. Sequenced: PBMCs. The origin of this receptor is a woman under 30 in good health and CMV-seronegative. The chain links TRBV28 to TRBJ2-5; D gene uncertain. CDR3 bases: TGTGCCAGCAGTTTTCAGGTAGGAGAGACCCAGTACTTC. Its protein product is CASSFQVGETQYF. The full variable domain, its missing parts supplied by reference TRBV28 and TRBJ2-5, is DVKVTQSSRYLVKRTGEKVFLECVQDMDHENMFWYRQDPGLGLRLIYFSYDVKMKEKGDIPEGYSVSREKKERFSLILESASTNQTSMYLCASSFQVGETQYFGPGTRLLVL.